What follows is one T cell receptor beta chain and its context. The sample belongs to a study of blood T cell repertoires in COVID-19. About the study: Samples came from the United States, Italy and Spain, spanning acute and convalescent COVID-19. T cells, B-cell-depleted T cells, or PBMCs provided the cDNA or gDNA that served as material.

The CDR3 spans 16 residues. Trimming stripped 5 bases from V and 4 bases from J, with 20 bases between. Germline CDR1 reads MDHEN; CDR2 reads SYDVKM. TCRdb keeps only in-frame clones here, not all; method: immunoSEQ multiplex PCR. The table includes around 250,000 clones, approximately 80% detected once. Sequenced material: peripheral blood. The chain recombines TRBV28 with TRBJ1-2, with D tentatively TRBD1 (6 bases). This TCR was recovered from a man aged 25-45 years who had recovered from COVID-19. The CDR3 loop is CASSRKTGPFLYGYTF. CDR3 nucleotides: TGTGCCAGCAGTCGGAAGACAGGCCCTTTCCTCTATGGCTACACCTTC.